This is a list of T cell receptor beta chains from one sample in a study of blood T cell repertoires in COVID-19. Only in-frame clones appear in the TCRdb table, and some are missing; sequencing was by immunoSEQ multiplex PCR. This sample yields around 260,000 clones, of which around 80% are seen a single time; 4.1% belongs to the top ten. Sample: PBMCs or T cells enriched from blood (not recorded which). The receptors were gathered from a man aged 25-45 years with acute COVID-19. CDR3s include the opening cysteine and the closing phenylalanine or tryptophan. Fields, in order: clone size, D gene, V gene, J gene, CDR3 protein, CDR3 DNA. A D gene is named only where the DNA matches it firmly. A clone size is listed for some rows: how often the clone was seen (once, few, many), or a class if it is expanded.

.	TRBD1	TRBV19	TRBJ2-3	CASKQGQGTDTQYF	TGTGCCAGTAAACAGGGACAGGGCACAGATACGCAGTATTTT
once	TRBD1	TRBV19	TRBJ1-1	CASSIFGQGAGSEAFF	TGTGCCAGTAGTATTTTCGGACAGGGGGCTGGTAGTGAAGCTTTCTTT
once	.	TRBV7-6	TRBJ2-1	CASSLGQGDEQFF	TGTGCCAGCAGCTTAGGCCAAGGGGATGAGCAGTTCTTC
.	.	TRBV5-5	TRBJ1-6	CASSSRGTEGRSPLHF	TGTGCCAGCAGCTCCCGAGGGACGGAGGGTCGGTCACCCCTCCACTTT
.	TRBD1	TRBV10-1	TRBJ2-2	CASSGATGPTGELFF	TGCGCCAGCAGTGGGGCGACAGGGCCCACCGGGGAGCTGTTTTTT
.	TRBD1	TRBV7-9	TRBJ1-3	CASSFFTGVKDTIYF	TGTGCCAGCAGCTTCTTCACAGGGGTGAAGGACACCATATATTTT
once	.	TRBV7-8	TRBJ1-1	CASSLSRGSVNTEAFF	TGTGCCAGCAGCCTTTCGCGGGGGTCGGTGAACACTGAAGCTTTCTTT
many	.	TRBV6-5	TRBJ2-2	CASVPGDHSTGELFF	TGTGCCAGCGTGCCAGGGGATCATTCCACCGGGGAGCTGTTTTTT
.	TRBD1	TRBV3-1/TRBV3-2	TRBJ1-1	CASSRTFTGAGDTEAFF	TGTGCCAGCAGCAGGACCTTTACAGGGGCTGGGGACACTGAAGCTTTCTTT
once	.	TRBV27	TRBJ2-3	CASSLDRATDTQYF	TGTGCCAGCAGTTTAGACAGAGCCACAGATACGCAGTATTTT
.	.	TRBV6-6	TRBJ2-5	CASSPPRNQETQYF	TGTGCCAGCAGTCCTCCTAGAAACCAAGAGACCCAGTACTTC
.	TRBD1	TRBV5-6	TRBJ1-6	CASSLGQGHF	TGTGCCAGCAGCTTGGGACAGGGGCACTTT
.	TRBD1	TRBV14	TRBJ1-6	CASSRDRVRSPLHF	TGTGCCAGCAGCAGGGACAGGGTCCGCTCACCCCTCCACTTT
.	.	TRBV21-1	TRBJ2-5	CASSKVLGGGYQETQYF	TGTGCCAGCAGCAAAGTGTTAGGGGGGGGCTACCAAGAGACCCAGTACTTC
once	.	TRBV19	TRBJ1-4	CASRGGRNEKLFF	TGTGCCAGTAGAGGGGGACGTAATGAAAAACTGTTTTTT
.	TRBD1	TRBV5-8	TRBJ1-4	CASSQGQGIREKLFF	TGTGCCAGCAGCCAAGGACAGGGGATAAGAGAAAAACTGTTTTTT
few	.	TRBV11-2	TRBJ1-1	CASSLMQGSAEAFF	TGTGCCAGCAGCTTAATGCAGGGAAGCGCTGAAGCTTTCTTT
.	TRBD1	TRBV28	TRBJ1-2	CASSPGTAAPYGYTF	TGTGCCAGCAGTCCCGGGACAGCCGCTCCTTATGGCTACACCTTC
.	TRBD1	TRBV5-1	TRBJ2-3	CASSLALDRATQYF	TGTGCCAGCAGCTTGGCCCTAGACAGGGCTACGCAGTATTTT
few	.	TRBV11-3	TRBJ2-4	CASSFLTRGAKNIQYF	TGTGCCAGCAGCTTCCTAACACGGGGAGCCAAAAACATTCAGTACTTC
few	.	TRBV5-6	TRBJ2-2	CASSQDFGELFF	TGTGCCAGCAGCCAAGACTTCGGGGAGCTGTTTTTT
.	.	TRBV7-9	TRBJ1-1	CASSPRPFRQENTEAFF	TGTGCCAGCAGCCCCCGACCTTTTAGACAGGAAAACACTGAAGCTTTCTTT
.	TRBD2	TRBV7-9	TRBJ2-2	CASSSRGGQVKTGELFF	TGTGCCAGCAGCTCCCGGGGGGGACAAGTTAAAACCGGGGAGCTGTTTTTT
once	.	TRBV7-9	TRBJ1-1	CASSLGQNEAFF	TGTGCCAGCAGCTTAGGACAGAACGAAGCTTTCTTT
once	TRBD2	TRBV13	TRBJ2-2	CASSFGGRNTGELFF	TGTGCCAGCAGCTTTGGCGGGAGGAACACCGGGGAGCTGTTTTTT
once	TRBD2	TRBV6-5	TRBJ2-1	CASRTEAGTPAEQFF	TGTGCCAGCAGAACGGAAGCGGGGACCCCGGCTGAGCAGTTCTTC
.	TRBD2	TRBV4-2	TRBJ2-5	CASSQVLAGAVETQYF	TGTGCCAGCAGCCAAGTCCTAGCGGGAGCGGTGGAGACCCAGTACTTC
.	.	TRBV19	TRBJ1-3	CAVTTGSSGNTIYF	TGTGCCGTAACGACGGGTAGCTCTGGAAACACCATATATTTT
.	.	TRBV5-5	TRBJ1-2	CASSFPAGNGYTF	TGTGCCAGCAGCTTCCCAGCGGGAAATGGCTACACCTTC
.	.	TRBV5-8	TRBJ2-3	CASSLPQGMGTDTQYF	TGTGCCAGCAGCTTGCCACAGGGAATGGGTACAGATACGCAGTATTTT
.	.	TRBV6-4	TRBJ2-1	CASSGGNEQFF	TGTGCCAGCAGTGGCGGAAATGAGCAGTTCTTC
.	.	TRBV5-1	TRBJ2-2	CASSFRQNTGELFF	TGCGCCAGCAGCTTCCGACAAAACACCGGGGAGCTGTTTTTT
.	.	TRBV5-4	TRBJ2-3	CASSLTGVSTDTQYF	TGTGCCAGCAGCTTGACGGGGGTTAGCACAGATACGCAGTATTTT
many	.	TRBV11-2	TRBJ1-5	CASSLDPGQNQPQHF	TGTGCCAGCAGCTTAGACCCGGGACAAAATCAGCCCCAGCATTTT
.	TRBD1	TRBV6-4	TRBJ1-6	CASSADRGSGSPLHF	TGTGCCAGCAGTGCCGACAGGGGCTCGGGTTCACCCCTCCACTTT
.	.	TRBV5-6	TRBJ2-2	CASSLSTGLSGELFF	TGTGCCAGCAGCTTATCCACGGGACTGTCCGGGGAGCTGTTTTTT
.	.	TRBV19	TRBJ1-5	CASSPIKGGTQPQHF	TGTGCCAGTAGTCCCATTAAAGGGGGTACTCAGCCCCAGCATTTT
.	.	TRBV19	TRBJ1-6	CASNGQLNSPLHF	TGTGCCAGCAATGGACAGCTAAATTCACCCCTCCACTTT
.	.	TRBV7-3	TRBJ1-1	CASSPKGRGTSLWNTEAFF	TGTGCCAGCAGCCCCAAAGGGCGGGGGACCTCCCTTTGGAACACTGAAGCTTTCTTT
.	TRBD1	TRBV5-3	TRBJ2-3	CARSHLTGAATDTQYF	TGTGCCAGAAGCCACCTGACAGGGGCGGCCACAGATACGCAGTATTTT
once	.	TRBV21-1	TRBJ1-5	CASSKGGGRGQPQHF	TGTGCCAGCAGCAAAGGAGGGGGAAGGGGCCAGCCCCAGCATTTT
.	.	TRBV6-5	TRBJ1-2	CASTALAGRNYGYTF	TGTGCCAGCACCGCTTTGGCAGGGAGGAACTATGGCTACACCTTC
.	.	TRBV18	TRBJ2-2	CASSRQADNTGELFF	TGTGCCAGCTCACGACAGGCTGACAACACCGGGGAGCTGTTTTTT
.	TRBD1	TRBV4-2	TRBJ2-5	CASSPTDREETQYF	TGTGCCAGCAGCCCTACGGACAGGGAAGAGACCCAGTACTTC
.	TRBD1	TRBV6-2/TRBV6-3	TRBJ1-1	CASSWTGPAFF	TGTGCCAGCAGCTGGACAGGGCCGGCTTTCTTT
.	TRBD1	TRBV10-3	TRBJ1-5	CAISESQGAGQPQHF	TGTGCCATCAGTGAGTCGCAGGGGGCAGGACAGCCCCAGCATTTT